Listed below are T cell receptor beta chains from one sample, sequenced in a study of T-cell memory formation after mild COVID-19. Each CDR3 protein is one row after TCRdb ran MiXCR on the 5' RACE reads. The table has about 310,000 distinct CDR3 sequences, just under 20% seen once. The material sequenced was PBMCs or a T cell subset sorted from them (not recorded which). Receptor source: a man younger than 35 who had mild COVID-19 (a few samples of this study predate the infection). Cell type and time point are not known. Each CDR3 is given with its conserved first and last residue. The order of the fields is V gene, D gene, clone size, J gene, CDR3 DNA, CDR3 protein. A D gene is named only where the DNA matches it firmly. A clone size is listed for some rows: how often the clone was seen (once, few, many), or a class if it is expanded.

v_gene: TRBV6-2/TRBV6-3
d_gene: .
abundance: few
j_gene: TRBJ2-5
CDR3nt: TGTGCCAGCAGTTGGAGACAGATGGAGACCCAGTACTTC
CDR3aa: CASSWRQMETQYF

v_gene: TRBV6-5
d_gene: .
abundance: .
j_gene: TRBJ1-1
CDR3nt: TGTGCCAGCAGTTATCTCGGGGCGAACACTGAAGCTTTCTTT
CDR3aa: CASSYLGANTEAFF

v_gene: TRBV5-1
d_gene: TRBD2
abundance: few
j_gene: TRBJ2-3
CDR3nt: TGCGCCAGCAGCCCGGCGGGACTAGCGGCCCAGGATACGCAGTATTTT
CDR3aa: CASSPAGLAAQDTQYF

v_gene: TRBV20-1
d_gene: .
abundance: .
j_gene: TRBJ1-1
CDR3nt: TGCAGTGCCTCTAGGACGTGGAACACTGAAGCTTTCTTT
CDR3aa: CSASRTWNTEAFF

v_gene: TRBV14
d_gene: .
abundance: few
j_gene: TRBJ2-7
CDR3nt: TGTGCCAGCGTGCTTATATTCGGGGCGGACCTCTGCGACGAGCAGTACTTC
CDR3aa: CASVLIFGADLCDEQYF

v_gene: TRBV20-1
d_gene: .
abundance: .
j_gene: TRBJ2-3
CDR3nt: TGCAGTGCAAGAGGCGCCGAGGATACGCAGTATTTT
CDR3aa: CSARGAEDTQYF

v_gene: TRBV7-2
d_gene: TRBD2
abundance: .
j_gene: TRBJ2-1
CDR3nt: TGTGCCAGCAGCCCGTCGGGGGGGCGCCAGTTCTTC
CDR3aa: CASSPSGGRQFF

v_gene: TRBV18
d_gene: TRBD1
abundance: .
j_gene: TRBJ2-2
CDR3nt: TGTGCCAGCTCACCCCTTCTCACAGGGGGAAACACCGGGGAGCTGTTTTTT
CDR3aa: CASSPLLTGGNTGELFF

v_gene: TRBV7-2
d_gene: TRBD2
abundance: many
j_gene: TRBJ2-3
CDR3nt: TGTGCCAGCAGCTTAGCCAGCGGGGTGGATACGCAGTATTTT
CDR3aa: CASSLASGVDTQYF

v_gene: TRBV7-9
d_gene: TRBD2
abundance: few
j_gene: TRBJ2-7
CDR3nt: TGTGCCAGCAGCTTAGTTCCGGGAGGCTACGAGCAGTACTTC
CDR3aa: CASSLVPGGYEQYF

v_gene: TRBV19
d_gene: .
abundance: .
j_gene: TRBJ2-7
CDR3nt: TGTGCCAGTAGTCGAGGGTCCGCCTACGAGCAGTACTTC
CDR3aa: CASSRGSAYEQYF

v_gene: TRBV3-1
d_gene: TRBD2
abundance: few
j_gene: TRBJ2-5
CDR3nt: TGTGCCAGCAGCCCCCCGACTAGCGGTGCCCCCCAGTACTTC
CDR3aa: CASSPPTSGAPQYF

v_gene: TRBV6-2/TRBV6-3
d_gene: .
abundance: .
j_gene: TRBJ2-7
CDR3nt: TGTGCCAGCAGCCCAGCCCCGGGACAACCAATACCCGTCTACGAGCAGTACTTC
CDR3aa: CASSPAPGQPIPVYEQYF

v_gene: TRBV7-3
d_gene: .
abundance: .
j_gene: TRBJ2-3
CDR3nt: TGTGCCAGCAGCTTAAGTGGGCGCGGCACAGATACGCAGTATTTT
CDR3aa: CASSLSGRGTDTQYF

v_gene: TRBV12-3/TRBV12-4
d_gene: TRBD1
abundance: once
j_gene: TRBJ1-1
CDR3nt: TGTGCCAGCAGGGACAGGGTAACTGAAGCTTTCTTT
CDR3aa: CASRDRVTEAFF

v_gene: TRBV7-2
d_gene: .
abundance: .
j_gene: TRBJ2-7
CDR3nt: TGTGCCAGCAGCTTAGCGTATGGGAGAACCTACGAGCAGTACTTC
CDR3aa: CASSLAYGRTYEQYF

v_gene: TRBV2
d_gene: .
abundance: .
j_gene: TRBJ1-4
CDR3nt: TGTGCCAGCAGTGAAACGGGACGACTGTTTTTT
CDR3aa: CASSETGRLFF

v_gene: TRBV27
d_gene: .
abundance: many
j_gene: TRBJ2-7
CDR3nt: TGTGCCAGCAGTCCCACACAGGTCTCCTACGAGCAGTACTTC
CDR3aa: CASSPTQVSYEQYF

v_gene: TRBV4-1
d_gene: TRBD1
abundance: .
j_gene: TRBJ1-1
CDR3nt: TGCGCCAGCAGCCCGGGACAGGGTTTCGCTGAAGCTTTCTTT
CDR3aa: CASSPGQGFAEAFF

v_gene: TRBV7-9
d_gene: .
abundance: few
j_gene: TRBJ1-1
CDR3nt: TGTGCCAGCAGCGTATCCGGGTTCCGGGATCCTGAAGCTTTCTTT
CDR3aa: CASSVSGFRDPEAFF

v_gene: TRBV7-9
d_gene: .
abundance: .
j_gene: TRBJ2-5
CDR3nt: TGTGCCAGCAGCGGCCCCAGACTAGGACAAGAGACCCAGTACTTC
CDR3aa: CASSGPRLGQETQYF

v_gene: TRBV4-3
d_gene: TRBD1
abundance: many
j_gene: TRBJ2-1
CDR3nt: TGCGCCAGCAGTCCCTCCGGGACAGGGCCCAATGAGCAGTTCTTC
CDR3aa: CASSPSGTGPNEQFF

v_gene: TRBV28
d_gene: .
abundance: .
j_gene: TRBJ2-5
CDR3nt: TGTGCCAGCAGTCCCATACTAGGGACCCAGTACTTC
CDR3aa: CASSPILGTQYF

v_gene: TRBV3-1
d_gene: .
abundance: .
j_gene: TRBJ1-1
CDR3nt: TGTGCCAGCAGCCAAGTACCGGGCGCTGAAGCTTTCTTT
CDR3aa: CASSQVPGAEAFF

v_gene: TRBV5-1
d_gene: TRBD1
abundance: few
j_gene: TRBJ2-2
CDR3nt: TGCGCCAGCAGCTCTGACAGGGTGCGGAACACCGGGGAGCTGTTTTTT
CDR3aa: CASSSDRVRNTGELFF

v_gene: TRBV7-2
d_gene: .
abundance: .
j_gene: TRBJ2-3
CDR3nt: TGTGCCAGCACCCGGTCCACAGATACGCAGTATTTT
CDR3aa: CASTRSTDTQYF

v_gene: TRBV29-1
d_gene: .
abundance: few
j_gene: TRBJ2-5
CDR3nt: TGCAGCGTTGATGGTTGGACAGCCGCGGAGACCCAGTACTTC
CDR3aa: CSVDGWTAAETQYF

v_gene: TRBV12-3/TRBV12-4
d_gene: TRBD2
abundance: few
j_gene: TRBJ2-1
CDR3nt: TGTGCCAGCTACAAGACTAGCGGGGGATACAATGAGCAGTTCTTC
CDR3aa: CASYKTSGGYNEQFF

v_gene: TRBV10-3
d_gene: .
abundance: .
j_gene: TRBJ1-4
CDR3nt: TGTGCCATCAGTGCAAACGGTGCAACTAATGAAAAACTGTTTTTT
CDR3aa: CAISANGATNEKLFF

v_gene: TRBV6-5
d_gene: .
abundance: few
j_gene: TRBJ2-7
CDR3nt: TGTGCCAGCAGTTACGGTGGGACACCGTACGAGCAGTACTTC
CDR3aa: CASSYGGTPYEQYF

v_gene: TRBV6-2/TRBV6-3
d_gene: .
abundance: few
j_gene: TRBJ2-3
CDR3nt: TGTGCCAGCACCCCGTCGAAGGGAGTAGATACGCAGTATTTT
CDR3aa: CASTPSKGVDTQYF

v_gene: TRBV15
d_gene: TRBD1
abundance: .
j_gene: TRBJ2-3
CDR3nt: TGTGCCACCAGCAGAGGGGACAGGGGGCATACGCAGTATTTT
CDR3aa: CATSRGDRGHTQYF

v_gene: TRBV4-1
d_gene: TRBD2
abundance: .
j_gene: TRBJ2-3
CDR3nt: TGCGCCAGCAGCCACGGCGGGGGGACAGATACGCAGTATTTT
CDR3aa: CASSHGGGTDTQYF

v_gene: TRBV20-1
d_gene: .
abundance: many
j_gene: TRBJ2-2
CDR3nt: TGCAGTGCTAGTAACTATGTCGACGGGGAGCTGTTTTTT
CDR3aa: CSASNYVDGELFF